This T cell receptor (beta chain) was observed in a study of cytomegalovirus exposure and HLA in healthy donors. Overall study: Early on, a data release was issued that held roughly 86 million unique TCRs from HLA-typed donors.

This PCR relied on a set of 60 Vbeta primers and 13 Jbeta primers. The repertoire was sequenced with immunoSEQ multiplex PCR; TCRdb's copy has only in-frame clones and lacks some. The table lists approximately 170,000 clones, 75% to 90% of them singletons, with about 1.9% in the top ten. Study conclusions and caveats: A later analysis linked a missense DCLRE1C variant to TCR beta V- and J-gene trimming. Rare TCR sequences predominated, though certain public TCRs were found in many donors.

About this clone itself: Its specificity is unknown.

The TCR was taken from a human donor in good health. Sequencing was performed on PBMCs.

The CDR3 bases are TGTGCTAGTGTTCTGGGCGTCGCCTACAATGAGCAGTTCTTC. It yields the protein CASVLGVAYNEQFF. The chain carries TRBV12-5 and TRBJ2-1; D unclear. The CDR3 is 14 residues long. V dropped 7 bases and J dropped 2 bases, with 12 bases sitting between them. CDR1 and CDR2 from the germline V gene are LGHNT and FRNRAP.